A selection of T cell receptor beta chains follows, all from one sample in a study of blood T cell repertoires in COVID-19. The data were produced by immunoSEQ multiplex PCR, yet TCRdb's version contains in-frame clones alone and is incomplete. The table lists about 230,000 clones, about 79% of them singletons, with about 2% in the top ten. Specimen: peripheral blood. These receptor sequences come from a man aged 40-50 years who had recovered from COVID-19. The CDR3 runs from the conserved cysteine through the conserved F or W. The order of the fields is clone size, D gene, J gene, V gene, CDR3 protein, CDR3 DNA. D genes are given only for firm matches. The size entry is marked missing in some rows and otherwise reads once, few, many or a size class.

NA NA TRBJ2-3 TRBV29-1 CSVESGSTDTQYF TGCAGCGTTGAGTCAGGGAGCACAGATACGCAGTATTTT
few NA TRBJ1-1 TRBV9 CASSVGTGNTEAFF TGTGCCAGCAGCGTAGGTACAGGGAACACTGAAGCTTTCTTT
few TRBD1 TRBJ1-1 TRBV6-2/TRBV6-3 CASSPDRGQAFF TGTGCCAGCAGCCCCGACAGGGGGCAAGCTTTCTTT
NA TRBD1 TRBJ1-1 TRBV18 CASSPMGTGYTEAFF TGTGCCAGCTCACCAATGGGGACAGGGTACACTGAAGCTTTCTTT
NA NA TRBJ2-2 TRBV3-1/TRBV3-2 CASSQDGATGELFF TGTGCCAGCAGCCAAGATGGAGCAACGGGGGAGCTGTTTTTT
NA TRBD2 TRBJ2-7 TRBV13 CASSLRTSGRFHEQYF TGTGCCAGCAGCTTACGGACTAGCGGGAGATTCCACGAGCAGTACTTC
NA TRBD2 TRBJ2-7 TRBV6-1 CASSEARGGREGYEQYF TGTGCCAGCAGTGAAGCGCGAGGCGGGAGGGAAGGTTACGAGCAGTACTTC
few TRBD2 TRBJ2-1 TRBV11-3 CASSPGLAGGLGSSYNEQFF TGTGCCAGCAGCCCGGGACTAGCGGGTGGTTTGGGCAGCTCCTACAATGAGCAGTTCTTC
NA TRBD2 TRBJ2-1 TRBV5-1 CASSLEGTSGGSQFF TGCGCCAGCAGCTTGGAGGGGACTAGCGGGGGATCGCAGTTCTTC
NA TRBD2 TRBJ2-5 TRBV6-6 CASRSTSGIVKTQYF TGTGCCAGCAGATCGACTAGCGGGATTGTAAAGACCCAGTACTTC
NA TRBD1 TRBJ2-7 TRBV30 CAWSVQGVRGLYEQYF TGTGCCTGGAGTGTACAAGGTGTCAGGGGGCTTTACGAGCAGTACTTC
once TRBD1 TRBJ1-6 TRBV15 CATSRGDRENSPLHF TGTGCCACCAGCAGGGGGGACAGAGAGAATTCACCCCTCCACTTT
few NA TRBJ2-5 TRBV6-5 CASSPGGTQYF TGTGCCAGCAGCCCCGGAGGGACCCAGTACTTC
many NA TRBJ1-1 TRBV4-1 CASSRYSFGSTEAFF TGCGCCAGCAGCCGTTATAGTTTCGGGAGCACTGAAGCTTTCTTT
NA TRBD2 TRBJ2-1 TRBV18 CASSPFSGAYNEQFF TGTGCCAGCTCACCCTTCAGCGGGGCTTACAATGAGCAGTTCTTC
NA NA TRBJ2-3 TRBV12-3/TRBV12-4 CASSLRRGDTQYF TGTGCCAGCAGTTTGAGAAGGGGGGATACGCAGTATTTT
NA TRBD1 TRBJ2-7 TRBV2 CASSPGTGTYEQYF TGTGCCAGCAGTCCTGGGACAGGGACCTACGAGCAGTACTTC
few NA TRBJ2-1 TRBV5-1 CASSSWGTLLRGRNEQFF TGCGCCAGCAGCTCATGGGGGACTTTACTCCGCGGGCGAAATGAGCAGTTCTTC
NA TRBD1 TRBJ2-5 TRBV5-1 CASSLVAGGHETQYF TGCGCCAGCAGCTTGGTGGCAGGGGGACACGAGACCCAGTACTTC
NA TRBD2 TRBJ2-3 TRBV6-5 CASSPSAGGPDTQYF TGTGCCAGCAGTCCCTCAGCGGGGGGGCCTGATACGCAGTATTTT
once TRBD2 TRBJ2-5 TRBV7-2 CASSLLTSAGGETQYF TGTGCCAGCAGCTTACTTACTAGCGCTGGAGGGGAGACCCAGTACTTC
NA TRBD1 TRBJ2-7 TRBV30 CAGNRGYEQYF TGTGCCGGAAACAGGGGCTACGAGCAGTACTTC
NA NA TRBJ1-2 TRBV6-2/TRBV6-3 CASSYTQGFGYTF TGTGCCAGCAGTTACACACAGGGTTTTGGCTACACCTTC
once TRBD1 TRBJ1-2 TRBV5-1 CASSLASSGQGAFGYTF TGCGCCAGCAGCTTGGCCAGTAGTGGGCAGGGGGCGTTTGGCTACACCTTC
NA NA TRBJ1-4 TRBV29-1 CSVELGRALFF TGCAGCGTTGAACTGGGCAGGGCTTTATTTTTT
NA NA TRBJ2-1 TRBV2 CASSGGLFARGEQFF TGTGCCAGCAGTGGAGGACTTTTCGCCAGGGGTGAGCAGTTCTTC
NA TRBD1 TRBJ2-5 TRBV18 CASSPGTGTEETQYF TGTGCCAGCTCACCCGGGACAGGAACTGAAGAGACCCAGTACTTC
NA NA TRBJ1-4 TRBV5-4 CASSYRGSNEKLFF TGTGCCAGCAGCTACCGTGGTAGTAATGAAAAACTGTTTTTT
NA TRBD1 TRBJ1-4 TRBV3-1/TRBV3-2 CASSQGSGGNEKLFF TGTGCCAGCAGCCAAGGATCAGGGGGGAATGAAAAACTGTTTTTT
NA TRBD1 TRBJ1-5 TRBV5-8 CASSSWTGGNSNQPQHF TGTGCCAGCAGCTCCTGGACAGGGGGTAATAGCAATCAGCCCCAGCATTTT
NA NA TRBJ2-7 TRBV27 CASSADRLYEQYF TGTGCCAGCAGTGCTGACAGGCTCTACGAGCAGTACTTC
NA NA TRBJ2-1 TRBV11-2 CASSLGAQQFF TGTGCCAGCAGCTTAGGAGCACAGCAGTTCTTC
NA NA TRBJ2-3 TRBV10-3 CAIGGGRASVTDTQYF TGTGCCATCGGAGGGGGGAGGGCAAGCGTCACAGATACGCAGTATTTT
NA NA TRBJ1-5 TRBV4-3 CASSQDLGGPQHF TGCGCCAGCAGCCAAGATCTAGGTGGGCCCCAGCATTTT
NA TRBD1 TRBJ2-5 TRBV2 CASNPLSGDRVKSQYF TGTGCCAGCAATCCCCTATCCGGGGACAGGGTGAAGTCCCAGTACTTC
NA TRBD1 TRBJ1-2 TRBV6-5 CASSPSGTGVYGYTF TGTGCCAGCAGTCCATCCGGGACAGGCGTCTATGGCTACACCTTC
once NA TRBJ1-4 TRBV4-1 CASSQDPSRGEKLFF TGCGCCAGCAGCCAAGATCCGAGTAGAGGAGAAAAACTGTTTTTT
NA NA TRBJ1-6 TRBV5-6 CASSSRGSFNSPLHF TGTGCCAGCAGCTCACGAGGCAGCTTTAATTCACCCCTCCACTTT
NA NA TRBJ1-6 TRBV2 CASNPGNSPLHF TGTGCCAGCAACCCAGGGAATTCACCCCTCCACTTT
NA NA TRBJ2-5 TRBV6-5 CASSRTDPQETQYF TGTGCCAGCAGCCGCACAGACCCCCAAGAGACCCAGTACTTC
NA NA TRBJ1-5 TRBV5-5 CASSRDPAGQPQHF TGTGCCAGCAGCCGGGACCCAGCGGGTCAGCCCCAGCATTTT
NA TRBD2 TRBJ2-7 TRBV6-2/TRBV6-3 CASSYSIPLAGSSYEQYF TGTGCCAGCAGTTACTCGATCCCACTAGCGGGGAGCTCCTACGAGCAGTACTTC
NA NA TRBJ2-7 TRBV4-3 CASSQAAGKYEQYF TGCGCCAGCAGCCAAGCTGCGGGAAAATACGAGCAGTACTTC
NA TRBD1 TRBJ1-5 TRBV19 CASRSGTGGRYSNQPQHF TGTGCCAGTAGATCCGGGACAGGGGGACGTTATAGCAATCAGCCCCAGCATTTT
few NA TRBJ2-5 TRBV21-1 CASSKRRLGIETQYF TGTGCCAGCAGCAAAAGGAGGTTAGGGATAGAGACCCAGTACTTC
NA TRBD2 TRBJ2-3 TRBV27 CASSPVSGGTDTQYF TGTGCCAGCAGTCCGGTTAGCGGGGGGACAGATACGCAGTATTTT